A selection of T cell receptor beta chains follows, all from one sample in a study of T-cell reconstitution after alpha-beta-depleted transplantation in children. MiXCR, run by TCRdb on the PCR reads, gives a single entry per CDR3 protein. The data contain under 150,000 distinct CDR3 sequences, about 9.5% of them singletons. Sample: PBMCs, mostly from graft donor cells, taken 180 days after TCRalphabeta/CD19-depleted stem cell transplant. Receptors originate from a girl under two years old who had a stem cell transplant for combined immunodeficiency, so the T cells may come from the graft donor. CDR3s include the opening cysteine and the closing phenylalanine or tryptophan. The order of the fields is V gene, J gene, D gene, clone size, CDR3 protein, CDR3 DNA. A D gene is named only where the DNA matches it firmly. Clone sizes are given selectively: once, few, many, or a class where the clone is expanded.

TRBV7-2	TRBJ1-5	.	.	CASTLTPQGSPQHF	TGTGCCAGCACTTTGACTCCTCAAGGTTCGCCCCAGCATTTT
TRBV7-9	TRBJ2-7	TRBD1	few	CASSLGTGLTYEQYF	TGTGCCAGCAGCTTGGGGACAGGATTAACCTACGAGCAGTACTTC
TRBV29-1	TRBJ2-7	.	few	CSVEDLGGAGPYEQYF	TGCAGCGTTGAAGATCTTGGAGGAGCGGGCCCCTACGAGCAGTACTTC
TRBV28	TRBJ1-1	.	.	CASSLVAKNTEAFF	TGTGCCAGCAGTTTGGTAGCAAAGAACACTGAAGCTTTCTTT
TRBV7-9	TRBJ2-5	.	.	CASSSTGSQETQYF	TGTGCCAGCAGCTCTACAGGGTCCCAAGAGACCCAGTACTTC
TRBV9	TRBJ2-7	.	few	CASSRQADYEQYF	TGTGCCAGCTCCCGGCAGGCTGACTACGAGCAGTACTTC
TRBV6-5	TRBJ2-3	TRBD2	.	CASSYSTSVTDTQYF	TGTGCCAGCAGTTACTCTACTAGCGTCACAGATACGCAGTATTTT
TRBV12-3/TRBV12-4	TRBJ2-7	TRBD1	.	CASSTPTGNEQYF	TGTGCCAGCAGTACCCCGACAGGGAACGAGCAGTACTTC
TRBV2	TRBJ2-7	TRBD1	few	CASRGDSADYEQYF	TGTGCCAGCAGGGGGGACAGCGCCGACTACGAGCAGTACTTC
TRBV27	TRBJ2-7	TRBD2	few	CASRITNGGEALKTYEQYF	TGTGCCAGCAGAATAACCAACGGGGGGGAGGCCCTCAAAACCTACGAGCAGTACTTC
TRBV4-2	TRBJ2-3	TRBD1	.	CASSQDPGTGSPDTQYF	TGTGCCAGCAGCCAGGATCCCGGGACAGGGTCGCCAGATACGCAGTATTTT
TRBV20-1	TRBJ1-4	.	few	CSAETGANEKLFF	TGCAGTGCTGAGACTGGGGCTAATGAAAAACTGTTTTTT
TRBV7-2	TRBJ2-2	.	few	CASQSGRVLSTGELFF	TGTGCCAGCCAATCGGGAAGGGTCCTTTCCACCGGGGAGCTGTTTTTT
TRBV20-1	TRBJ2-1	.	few	CSAWTGLSSYNEQFF	TGCAGTGCATGGACCGGTCTTAGCTCCTACAATGAGCAGTTCTTC
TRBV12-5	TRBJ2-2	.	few	CASGTGLNTGELFF	TGTGCTAGTGGCACCGGACTGAACACCGGGGAGCTGTTTTTT
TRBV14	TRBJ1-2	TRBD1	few	CASSSRRQGSSGYTF	TGTGCCAGCAGCTCCCGCCGACAGGGTAGTTCGGGCTACACCTTC
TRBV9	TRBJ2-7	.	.	CASNLRAQFGNYEQYF	TGTGCCAGCAACCTAAGGGCCCAGTTCGGGAACTACGAGCAGTACTTC